This TCR beta chain was recovered during a study of blood T cell repertoires in COVID-19. The CDR3 is 15 amino acids. Germline-derived CDR1 and CDR2 are SGHNT and YYREEE (reference sequence). Trimming took 4 bases from V and 8 from J, leaving 19 bases between them. Profiling relied on immunoSEQ multiplex PCR, and the TCRdb table lists in-frame clones only, not all of them. The sample contains about 350,000 clones, roughly 87% of which appear only once. The sample taken for sequencing was PBMCs or T cells enriched from blood (not recorded which). The J gene is TRBJ2-1, the V gene TRBV5-4, with D uncertain. The receptor's source is a woman in her twenties or thirties who had recovered from COVID-19. The CDR3 nucleotides are TGTGCCAGCAGCCCAACTTCACAGCCTACGGATGAGCAGTTCTTC. As protein: CASSPTSQPTDEQFF.